The rows below give T cell receptor beta chains drawn from one sample of a study of cytomegalovirus exposure and HLA in healthy donors. The table came from immunoSEQ multiplex PCR; TCRdb's copy has only in-frame clones and leaves some out. The sample contains 200,000 to 250,000 clones, around four fifths of which appear only once. Sequences were obtained from PBMCs. Every receptor here comes from a boy between 2 and 10 years old in good health and CMV-seronegative. Both conserved end residues are part of each CDR3. The order of the fields is V gene, clone size, J gene, D gene, CDR3 protein, CDR3 DNA. The D gene is left open where the match is weak. Clone size is shown for a subset of rows, as once, few, many or a class of expanded clone.

TRBV7-8,.,TRBJ2-7,TRBD2,CASSLRRGTSGSTRYEQYF,TGTGCCAGCAGCTTACGCCGGGGGACTAGCGGGAGCACGAGGTACGAGCAGTACTTC
TRBV6-4,.,TRBJ1-2,.,CASRADHNYGYTF,TGTGCCAGCAGGGCCGATCATAACTATGGCTACACCTTC
TRBV19,once,TRBJ1-1,.,CASSEGGLGEAFF,TGTGCCAGTAGTGAGGGGGGGTTAGGTGAAGCTTTCTTT
TRBV19,.,TRBJ2-2,TRBD1,CASSIGGTGATGELFF,TGTGCCAGTAGTATAGGGGGGACAGGGGCGACCGGGGAGCTGTTTTTT
TRBV7-9,.,TRBJ2-5,.,CASSPRQRETQYF,TGTGCCAGCAGCCCAAGACAGAGGGAGACCCAGTACTTC
TRBV5-6,.,TRBJ1-2,.,CASSLERETTGYTF,TGTGCCAGCAGCTTGGAAAGGGAGACAACGGGCTACACCTTC
TRBV5-1,.,TRBJ2-7,TRBD1,CASSLGGGTPYEQYF,TGCGCCAGCAGCTTGGGAGGGGGCACCCCCTACGAGCAGTACTTC
TRBV9,.,TRBJ2-1,TRBD2,CASSVIAGVSDEQFF,TGTGCCAGCAGCGTAATAGCGGGAGTCTCCGATGAGCAGTTCTTC
TRBV9,.,TRBJ1-3,.,CASSVGQGIHGNTIYF,TGTGCCAGCAGCGTAGGCCAGGGGATCCACGGAAACACCATATATTTT
TRBV15,.,TRBJ1-1,.,CATSRDLGGSEAFF,TGTGCCACCAGCAGAGATCTGGGGGGGAGTGAAGCTTTCTTT
TRBV5-6,.,TRBJ1-4,TRBD1,CASSHPTGGNEKLFF,TGTGCCAGCAGCCATCCGACAGGGGGGAATGAAAAACTGTTTTTT
TRBV5-6,.,TRBJ2-2,TRBD1,CASSPDRGTGELFF,TGTGCCAGCAGCCCGGACAGGGGTACCGGGGAGCTGTTTTTT
TRBV4-1,.,TRBJ2-1,TRBD2,CASSWAGGLDEQFF,TGCGCCAGCAGCTGGGCGGGAGGTTTGGATGAGCAGTTCTTC
TRBV5-1,.,TRBJ2-5,TRBD2,CASSLGPAGPGGTQYF,TGCGCCAGCAGCTTGGGTCCCGCGGGGCCGGGGGGGACCCAGTACTTC
TRBV27,.,TRBJ2-6,.,CASSNNGEDNVLTF,TGTGCCAGCAGTAATAACGGGGAGGACAACGTCCTGACTTTC
TRBV5-5,.,TRBJ1-1,TRBD1,CASSSRDRGRNTEAFF,TGTGCCAGCAGCTCCCGGGACAGGGGTAGAAACACTGAAGCTTTCTTT
TRBV9,.,TRBJ1-6,.,CASSEGGLSSYNSPLHF,TGTGCCAGCAGCGAGGGAGGGTTAAGCTCCTATAATTCACCCCTCCACTTT
TRBV4-1,.,TRBJ2-7,.,CASSQETAYEQYF,TGCGCCAGCAGCCAAGAGACAGCCTACGAGCAGTACTTC
TRBV7-2,.,TRBJ2-2,TRBD2,CASSLTSGRGGGELFF,TGTGCCAGCAGCCTTACTAGCGGGAGGGGGGGAGGGGAGCTGTTTTTT
TRBV11-2,.,TRBJ2-7,TRBD1,CASSFGQGEQYF,TGTGCCAGCAGCTTCGGACAGGGCGAGCAGTACTTC
TRBV30,once,TRBJ2-7,.,CAWGRGGKYYEQYF,TGTGCCTGGGGTAGGGGGGGCAAATACTACGAGCAGTACTTC
TRBV27,.,TRBJ1-2,.,CASSRRLGGNYGYTF,TGTGCCAGCAGTCGGAGGCTCGGAGGGAACTATGGCTACACCTTC
TRBV7-2,.,TRBJ1-1,.,CASSLGRVGGNTEAFF,TGTGCCAGCAGCTTGGGCAGGGTGGGGGGGAACACTGAAGCTTTCTTT
TRBV5-1,.,TRBJ1-1,.,CASSQGLDTEAFF,TGCGCCAGCAGCCAAGGCCTTGACACTGAGGCTTTCTTT
TRBV19,.,TRBJ2-2,.,CASSIESFRQHTGELFF,TGTGCCAGTAGTATAGAATCATTTCGACAGCACACCGGGGAGCTGTTTTTT
TRBV27,.,TRBJ2-7,TRBD2,CASPEAGRRGVSYEQYF,TGTGCCAGCCCAGAAGCCGGGAGGCGGGGGGTCTCCTACGAGCAGTACTTC
TRBV27,.,TRBJ1-5,.,CASSLRGSNQPQHF,TGTGCCAGCAGTTTACGGGGTAGCAATCAGCCCCAGCATTTT
TRBV5-5,.,TRBJ2-7,TRBD2,CASSSVIGTTYEQYF,TGTGCCAGCAGCTCAGTAATCGGGACTACCTACGAGCAGTACTTC
TRBV2,.,TRBJ1-2,.,CASSERAGTF,TGTGCCAGCAGTGAAAGAGCAGGTACCTTC
TRBV30,.,TRBJ2-3,TRBD1,CAWSNFNTGTGVNTQYF,TGTGCCTGGAGTAATTTTAACACCGGGACAGGAGTTAATACGCAGTATTTT
TRBV5-1,once,TRBJ2-7,.,CASRKTGSSYEQYF,TGCGCCAGCAGAAAAACAGGGAGCTCCTACGAGCAGTACTTC
TRBV7-9,.,TRBJ2-7,TRBD2,CASSLVQRGVYEQYF,TGTGCCAGCAGCTTAGTTCAGCGGGGGGTCTACGAGCAGTACTTC
TRBV30,.,TRBJ2-3,.,CAWADSADTQYF,TGTGCCTGGGCTGATAGTGCAGATACGCAGTATTTT
TRBV19,.,TRBJ1-2,TRBD1,CASSRDRALYGYTF,TGTGCCAGCAGCCGGGACAGGGCCCTCTATGGCTACACCTTC
TRBV5-1,.,TRBJ2-7,TRBD1,CASSLSPGGEVHYEQYF,TGCGCCAGCAGCTTGAGTCCAGGGGGTGAAGTTCACTACGAGCAGTACTTC
TRBV30,.,TRBJ2-5,TRBD1,CAWASGTAKTQYF,TGTGCCTGGGCCTCCGGGACAGCGAAGACCCAGTACTTC
TRBV7-9,.,TRBJ2-7,TRBD2,CASSSGGTYEQYF,TGTGCCAGCAGCTCCGGGGGGACCTACGAGCAGTACTTC
TRBV4-2,.,TRBJ1-5,.,CASSQDTGTVSNQPQHF,TGTGCCAGCAGCCAAGACACAGGGACGGTAAGCAATCAGCCCCAGCATTTT
TRBV5-6,.,TRBJ1-5,.,CASSSGSWVANQPQHF,TGTGCCAGCAGTTCCGGGTCTTGGGTGGCAAATCAGCCCCAGCATTTT
TRBV5-1,.,TRBJ1-2,TRBD1,CASSLNTGAGGYTF,TGCGCCAGCAGCTTGAATACAGGGGCAGGTGGCTACACCTTC
TRBV2,.,TRBJ2-5,TRBD2,CASSDRGEETQYF,TGTGCCAGCAGTGATCGGGGGGAAGAGACCCAGTACTTC